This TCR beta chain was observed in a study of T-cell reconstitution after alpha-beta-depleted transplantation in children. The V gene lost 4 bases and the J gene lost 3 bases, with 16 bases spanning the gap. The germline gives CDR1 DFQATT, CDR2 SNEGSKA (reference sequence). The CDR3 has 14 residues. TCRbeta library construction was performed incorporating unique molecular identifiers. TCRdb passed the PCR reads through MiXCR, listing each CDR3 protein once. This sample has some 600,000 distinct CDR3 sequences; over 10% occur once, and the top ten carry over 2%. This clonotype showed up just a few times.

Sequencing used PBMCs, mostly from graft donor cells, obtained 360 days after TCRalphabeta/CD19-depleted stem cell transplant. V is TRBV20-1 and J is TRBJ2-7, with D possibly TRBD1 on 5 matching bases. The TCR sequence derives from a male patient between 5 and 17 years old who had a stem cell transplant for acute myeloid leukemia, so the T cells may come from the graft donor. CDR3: CSAMRSGSYYEQYF. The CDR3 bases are TGCAGTGCTATGCGCTCAGGGTCCTACTACGAGCAGTACTTC.